This T cell receptor beta chain was sequenced for a study of Ad26.COV2.S vaccination and SARS-CoV-2 variants. Described treatment: roughly 20 received Ad26.COV2.S at low or high dose, single or two shots; several received placebo; per-sample allocation not given. After the first vaccine or placebo injection, samples were drawn on day 63. Aged 18-55 years, donor was enrolled in Boston in the early 2020s. Trimming took 5 bases from V and 0 from J, leaving 29 bases between them. Germline CDR1 is MDHEN and CDR2 is SYDVKM. This CDR3 spans 20 amino acids. Clones were sequenced by immunoSEQ multiplex PCR, and TCRdb holds only the in-frame ones, with some missing. The table has 510,000 or so clones, 87% seen once. Details on this clone: Its antigen is currently unknown.

Study results and caveats: Reportedly, after vaccination the spike-specific CD8+ and CD4+ T cell responses displayed substantial breadth.

Specimen: peripheral blood, collected in a trial of Ad26.COV2.S vaccine versus placebo. This rearrangement joins TRBV28 to TRBJ2-7; perhaps D is TRBD1 or TRBD2 (6 bases each). The source is a person aged 18-60 years who received the Ad26.COV2.S COVID-19 vaccine or a placebo. CDR3 protein: CASSLKLGGGIRTSSYEQYF. DNA for the CDR3: TGTGCCAGCAGTCTCAAGTTGGGGGGCGGCATACGTACTTCCTCCTACGAGCAGTACTTC.